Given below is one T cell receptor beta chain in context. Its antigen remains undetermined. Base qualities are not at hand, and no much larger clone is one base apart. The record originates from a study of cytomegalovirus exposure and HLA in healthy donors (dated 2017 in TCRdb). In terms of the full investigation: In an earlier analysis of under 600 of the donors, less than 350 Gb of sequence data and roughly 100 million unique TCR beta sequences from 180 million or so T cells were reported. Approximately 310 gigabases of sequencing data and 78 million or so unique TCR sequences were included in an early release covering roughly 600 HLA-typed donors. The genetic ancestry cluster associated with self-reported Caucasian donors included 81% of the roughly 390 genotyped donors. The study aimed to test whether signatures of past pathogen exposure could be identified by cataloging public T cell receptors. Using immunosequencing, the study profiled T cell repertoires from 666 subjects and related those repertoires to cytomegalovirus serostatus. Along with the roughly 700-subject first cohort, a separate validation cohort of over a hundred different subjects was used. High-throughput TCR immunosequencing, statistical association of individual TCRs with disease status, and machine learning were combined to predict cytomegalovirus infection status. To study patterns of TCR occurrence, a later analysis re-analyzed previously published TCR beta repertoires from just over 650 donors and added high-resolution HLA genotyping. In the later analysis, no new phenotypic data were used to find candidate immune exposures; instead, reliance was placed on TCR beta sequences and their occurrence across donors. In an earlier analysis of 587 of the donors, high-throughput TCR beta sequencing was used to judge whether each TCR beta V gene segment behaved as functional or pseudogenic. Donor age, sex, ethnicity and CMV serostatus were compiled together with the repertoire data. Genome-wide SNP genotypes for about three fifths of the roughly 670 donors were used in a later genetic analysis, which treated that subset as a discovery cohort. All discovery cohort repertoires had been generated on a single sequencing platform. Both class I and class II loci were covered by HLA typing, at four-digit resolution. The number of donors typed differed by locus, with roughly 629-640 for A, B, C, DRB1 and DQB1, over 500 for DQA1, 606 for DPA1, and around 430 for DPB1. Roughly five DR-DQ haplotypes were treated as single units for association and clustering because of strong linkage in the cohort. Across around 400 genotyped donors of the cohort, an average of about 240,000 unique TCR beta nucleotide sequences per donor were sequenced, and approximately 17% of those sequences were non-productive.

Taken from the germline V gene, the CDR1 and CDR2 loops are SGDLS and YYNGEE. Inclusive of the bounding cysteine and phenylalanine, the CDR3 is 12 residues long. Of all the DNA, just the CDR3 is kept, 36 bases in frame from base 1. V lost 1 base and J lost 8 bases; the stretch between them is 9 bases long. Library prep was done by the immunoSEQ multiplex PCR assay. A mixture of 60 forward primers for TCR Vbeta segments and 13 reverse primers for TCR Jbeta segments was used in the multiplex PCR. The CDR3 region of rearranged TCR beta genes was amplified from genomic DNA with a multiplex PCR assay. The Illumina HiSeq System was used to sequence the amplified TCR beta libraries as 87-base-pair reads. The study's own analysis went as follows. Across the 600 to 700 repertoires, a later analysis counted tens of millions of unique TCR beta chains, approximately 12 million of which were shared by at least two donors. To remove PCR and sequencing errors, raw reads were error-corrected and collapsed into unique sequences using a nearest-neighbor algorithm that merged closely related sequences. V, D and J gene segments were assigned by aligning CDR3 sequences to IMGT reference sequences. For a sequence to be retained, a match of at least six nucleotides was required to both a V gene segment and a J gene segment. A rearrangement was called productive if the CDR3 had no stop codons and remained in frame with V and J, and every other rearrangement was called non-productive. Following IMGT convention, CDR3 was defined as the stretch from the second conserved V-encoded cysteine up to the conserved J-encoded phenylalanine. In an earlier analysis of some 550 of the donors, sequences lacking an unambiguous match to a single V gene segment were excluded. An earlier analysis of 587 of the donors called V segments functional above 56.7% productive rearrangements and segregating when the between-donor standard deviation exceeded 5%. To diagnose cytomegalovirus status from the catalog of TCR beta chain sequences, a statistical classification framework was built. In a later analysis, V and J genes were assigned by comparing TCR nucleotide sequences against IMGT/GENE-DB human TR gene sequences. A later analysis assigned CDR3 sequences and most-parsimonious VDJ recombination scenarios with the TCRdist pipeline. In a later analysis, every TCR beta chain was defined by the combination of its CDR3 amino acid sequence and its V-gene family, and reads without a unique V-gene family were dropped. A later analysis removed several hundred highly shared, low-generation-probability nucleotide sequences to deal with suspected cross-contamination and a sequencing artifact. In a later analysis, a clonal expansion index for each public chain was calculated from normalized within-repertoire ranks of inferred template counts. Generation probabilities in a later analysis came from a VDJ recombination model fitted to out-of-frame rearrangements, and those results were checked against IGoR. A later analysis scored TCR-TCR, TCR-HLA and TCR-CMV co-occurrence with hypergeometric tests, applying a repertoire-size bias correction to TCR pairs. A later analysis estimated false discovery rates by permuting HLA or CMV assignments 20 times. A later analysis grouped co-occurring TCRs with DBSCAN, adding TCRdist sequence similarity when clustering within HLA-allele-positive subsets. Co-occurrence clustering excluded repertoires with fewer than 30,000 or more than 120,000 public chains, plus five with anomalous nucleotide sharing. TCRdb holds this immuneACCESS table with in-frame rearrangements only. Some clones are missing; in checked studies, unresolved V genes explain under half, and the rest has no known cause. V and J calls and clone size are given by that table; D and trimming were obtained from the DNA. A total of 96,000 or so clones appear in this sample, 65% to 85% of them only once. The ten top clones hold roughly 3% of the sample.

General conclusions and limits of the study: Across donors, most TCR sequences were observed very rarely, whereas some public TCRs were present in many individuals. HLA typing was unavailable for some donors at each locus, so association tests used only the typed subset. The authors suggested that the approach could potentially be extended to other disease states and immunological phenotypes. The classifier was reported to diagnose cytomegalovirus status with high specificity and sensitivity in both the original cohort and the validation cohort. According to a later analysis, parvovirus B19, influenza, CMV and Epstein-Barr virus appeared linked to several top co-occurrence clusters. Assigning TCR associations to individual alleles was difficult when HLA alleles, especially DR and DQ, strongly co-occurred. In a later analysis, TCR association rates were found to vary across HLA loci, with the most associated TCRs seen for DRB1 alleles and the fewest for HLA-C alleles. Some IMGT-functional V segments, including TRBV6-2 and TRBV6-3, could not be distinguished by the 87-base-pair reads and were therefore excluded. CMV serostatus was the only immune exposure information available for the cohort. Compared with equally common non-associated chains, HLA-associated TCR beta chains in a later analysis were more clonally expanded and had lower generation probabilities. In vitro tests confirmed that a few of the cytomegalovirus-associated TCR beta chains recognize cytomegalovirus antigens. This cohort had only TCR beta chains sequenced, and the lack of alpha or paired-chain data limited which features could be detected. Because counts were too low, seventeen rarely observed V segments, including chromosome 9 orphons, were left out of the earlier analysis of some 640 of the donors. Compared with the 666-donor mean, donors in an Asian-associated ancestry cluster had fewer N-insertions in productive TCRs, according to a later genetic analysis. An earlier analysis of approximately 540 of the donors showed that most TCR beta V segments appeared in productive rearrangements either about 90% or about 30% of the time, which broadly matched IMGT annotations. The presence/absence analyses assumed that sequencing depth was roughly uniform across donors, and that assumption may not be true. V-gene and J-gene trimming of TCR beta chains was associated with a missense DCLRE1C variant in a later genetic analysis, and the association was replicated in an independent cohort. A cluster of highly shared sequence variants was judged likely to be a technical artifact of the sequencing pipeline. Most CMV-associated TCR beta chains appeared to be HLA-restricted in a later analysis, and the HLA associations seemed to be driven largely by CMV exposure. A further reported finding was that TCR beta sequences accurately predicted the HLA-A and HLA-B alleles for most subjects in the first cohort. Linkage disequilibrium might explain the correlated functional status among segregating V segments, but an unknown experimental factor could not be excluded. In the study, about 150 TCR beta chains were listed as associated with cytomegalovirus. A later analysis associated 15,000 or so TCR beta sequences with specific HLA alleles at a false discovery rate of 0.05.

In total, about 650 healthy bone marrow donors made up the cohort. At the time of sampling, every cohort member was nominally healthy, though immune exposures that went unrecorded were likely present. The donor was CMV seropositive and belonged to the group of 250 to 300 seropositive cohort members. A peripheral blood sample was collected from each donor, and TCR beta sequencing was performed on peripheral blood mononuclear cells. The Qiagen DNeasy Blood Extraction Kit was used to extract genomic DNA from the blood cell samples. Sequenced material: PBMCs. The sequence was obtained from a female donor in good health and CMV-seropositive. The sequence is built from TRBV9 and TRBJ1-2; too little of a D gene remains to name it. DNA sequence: TGTGCCAGCAGCGTATCGGGAGCGGGCTACACCTTC. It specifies CASSVSGAGYTF.